Sequencing of this TCR beta chain was carried out in a study of breast tumors, draining lymph nodes, adjacent tissues. Samples came from axillary lymph nodes draining the breast cancer. This clonotype was observed many times. Germline V gives CDR1 SGHNT, CDR2 YENEEA. Trimming removed 2 bases at V and 9 bases at J, with 11 bases between. The CDR3 runs to 13 residues. TCRdb redid the calling of the multiplex PCR reads with MiXCR, one entry per CDR3 protein. Of about 180,000 distinct CDR3 sequences listed, 30% to 40% are singletons. The sample taken for sequencing was axillary lymph node tissue. This TCR was recovered from a female donor with breast cancer. Some clones in this sample may be carry-over from other donors' samples. The chain employs TRBV11-3 and TRBJ2-1; TRBD2 might be the D (5 bases). CDR3 region: CASSLQEEGEQFF. DNA for the CDR3: TGTGCCAGCAGCTTACAAGAAGAGGGTGAGCAGTTCTTC.